This T cell receptor beta chain was documented in a study of T cells in tuberculosis. Study-wide results and limits: Cases with active tuberculosis were adults, while controls were adolescents.

As to this clone: Its antigen is currently unknown.

Profiling relied on immunoSEQ multiplex PCR, and the TCRdb table lists in-frame clones only, not all of them. This table has about 33,000 clones, roughly nine tenths appearing once. V shed 3 bases and J 2 bases; nucleotides not matched to a gene: 2. Germline V gene lookup returns CDR1 SGHKS and CDR2 YYEKEE (reference sequence). The CDR3 extends over 15 amino acids. Time point indicated: new active TB diagnosis, blood taken before or within 7 days of starting treatment. J is TRBJ2-7 and V is TRBV5-5; 13 bases are a match to TRBD2. This clonotype originated in an adult with tuberculosis. Some clones in this sample may be carry-over from other donors' samples. The specimen was PBMCs, collected at tuberculosis diagnosis. As DNA, the CDR3 is TGTGCCAGCAGCTGGGGACTAGCGGGGCCCTACGAGCAGTACTTC. Translated: CASSWGLAGPYEQYF.